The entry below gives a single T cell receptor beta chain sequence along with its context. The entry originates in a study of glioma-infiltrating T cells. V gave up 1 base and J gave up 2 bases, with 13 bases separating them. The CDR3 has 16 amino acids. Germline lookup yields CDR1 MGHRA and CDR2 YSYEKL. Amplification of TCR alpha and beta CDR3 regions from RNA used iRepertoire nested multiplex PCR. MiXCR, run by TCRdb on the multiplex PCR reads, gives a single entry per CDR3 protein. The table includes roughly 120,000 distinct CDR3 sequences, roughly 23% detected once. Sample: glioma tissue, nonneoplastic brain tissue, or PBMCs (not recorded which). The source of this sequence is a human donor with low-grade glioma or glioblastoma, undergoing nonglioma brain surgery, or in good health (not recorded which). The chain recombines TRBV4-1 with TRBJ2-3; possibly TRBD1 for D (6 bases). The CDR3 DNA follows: TGCGCCAGCAGCCAAGCCTCACAGGGCTTCACAGATACGCAGTATTTT. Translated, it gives CASSQASQGFTDTQYF.